This T cell receptor (beta chain) was captured by sequencing in a study of shared clonotypes between healthy human individuals. Whole-study findings and limits: Generally, naive subsets (rather than memory subsets) showed larger estimated richness.

Recent vaccinations or acute infections were absent in the healthy HIV-negative adult donors. The split of CD4+ cells yielded CD45RA+ naive and CD45RA-negative memory subsets. The assay used deep level. The table came from immunoSEQ multiplex PCR; TCRdb's copy has only in-frame clones and leaves some out. The data contain 2,500,000 or so clones, over 85% of them seen just once; the ten biggest clones take up over 0.12%. A word on this clone: The antigen is unknown.

The CDR3 contains 16 residues. Germline CDR1 and CDR2: KGHSH and LQKENI. J gave up 4 bases and V 5 bases, and 9 bases lay outside the gene matches. This clonotype was obtained from a man younger than 30 in good health. The chain is built from TRBV18 and TRBJ2-2; 8 nucleotides align to TRBD2. The sample taken for sequencing was naive CD4+ T cells sorted from blood. The subset was: CD45RA+ positively selected. This CDR3 reads CASSSLSGSGTGELFF. The CDR3 DNA reads as TGTGCCAGCTCATCATTAAGCGGGAGTGGCACCGGGGAGCTGTTTTTT.